This T cell receptor (beta chain) was profiled in a study of vaccination effects on CD4 cells after COVID-19. Here immunoSEQ multiplex PCR was the method, and the copy in TCRdb shows in-frame clones only, minus some. The sample lists tens of thousands of clones, roughly 65% occurring once. About this clone: Its antigen is undetermined.

Once cultured for 10 days, the cells underwent separation to obtain CD4+ T cells. Testing of the vaccine recipients showed negative nucleocapsid antibodies and no prior SARS-CoV-2 infection. V was shortened by 5 bases and J by 6 bases, with 6 bases between the two germline ends. This CDR3 has 11 residues. In germline, CDR1 is SEHNR, CDR2 FQNEAQ (reference sequence). The receptor was derived from a human donor who received a COVID-19 vaccine. Sequenced here: CD4+ T cells from PBMCs cultured without peptide, sampled before COVID-19 vaccination. This chain joins TRBV7-9 and TRBJ2-3, with D unclear. CDR3 region: CASSPADTQYF. The CDR3, as DNA: TGTGCCAGCAGCCCCGCGGATACGCAGTATTTT. The complete variable domain, with remaining parts taken from reference TRBV7-9 and TRBJ2-3, reads DTGVSQNPRHKITKRGQNVTFRCDPISEHNRLYWYRQTLGQGPEFLTYFQNEAQLEKSRLLSDRFSAERPKGSFSTLEIQRTEQGDSAMYLCASSPADTQYFGPGTRLTVL.